This T cell receptor (beta chain) was sequenced for a study of cytomegalovirus exposure and HLA in healthy donors. General study findings and limits: DRB1 showed the most TCR associations and HLA-C the fewest in a later analysis, as rates varied by HLA locus. Later analysis suggested most CMV-associated TCR beta chains were HLA-restricted. Later findings reportedly placed an Asian-associated ancestry cluster below the approximately 670-donor mean for N-insertions.

Worth noting for this clone: Its antigen remains unknown.

The primer mix had 60 Vbeta and 13 Jbeta primers. Repertoires were generated with immunoSEQ multiplex PCR, while TCRdb's copy carries only in-frame clones and drops some. The repertoire holds roughly 100,000 clones, with 70% to 80% as singletons. Between the trimmed V and J ends, which lost 3 bases and 0 bases, there was a span of 9 bases. The germline gives CDR1 LGHNA, CDR2 YSLEER. This CDR3 is 15 amino acids long. The sequence was collected from a male donor in good health and CMV-seropositive. Sequenced: PBMCs. The genes are TRBV4-3 and TRBJ1-3; TRBD1 might be the D (6 bases). Here the CDR3 reads CASSQAGASGNTIYF. The CDR3 DNA is TGCGCCAGCAGCCAGGCAGGGGCCTCTGGAAACACCATATATTTT.